These T cell receptor beta chains were read from a single sample in a study of blood T cell repertoires in COVID-19. Repertoires were generated with immunoSEQ multiplex PCR, while TCRdb's copy carries only in-frame clones and drops some. The top ten clones hold over 0.7% of a sample with 450,000 or so clones, 85% to 90% of them seen once. Source material: peripheral blood. Receptors were obtained from a man aged 18 to 29 with COVID-19, enrolled during active disease. Both conserved end residues are part of each CDR3. Each record gives: clone size, D gene, J gene, V gene, CDR3 DNA, CDR3 protein. The D gene is left open where the match is weak. Size is omitted from some rows. Given values are once, few, many or a class for expanded clones.

size: -; D: TRBD2; J: TRBJ2-5; V: TRBV5-1; DNA: TGCGCCAGCAGCTTAACTAGCGGCCAAGAGACCCAGTACTTC; CDR3: CASSLTSGQETQYF
size: -; D: -; J: TRBJ1-6; V: TRBV5-5; DNA: TGTGCCAGCAGCTTTTCGCAGACAAGTAATTCACCCCTCCACTTT; CDR3: CASSFSQTSNSPLHF
size: -; D: -; J: TRBJ1-2; V: TRBV2; DNA: TGTGCCAGCAGCGCAAAAACAGCCCTGTATGGCTACACCTTC; CDR3: CASSAKTALYGYTF
size: -; D: TRBD2; J: TRBJ2-7; V: TRBV7-2; DNA: TGTGCCAGCAGCTCCCGGGGCGGGGGGGCCTACGAGCAGTACTTC; CDR3: CASSSRGGGAYEQYF
size: -; D: TRBD2; J: TRBJ2-2; V: TRBV14; DNA: TGTGCCAGCAGCCTTCGATATCCTAGCGGGTCAAACACCGGGGAGCTGTTTTTT; CDR3: CASSLRYPSGSNTGELFF
size: -; D: -; J: TRBJ1-5; V: TRBV11-2; DNA: TGTGCCAGCAGCTTATGGGGGGGGGCGGAGGATCAGCCCCAGCATTTT; CDR3: CASSLWGGAEDQPQHF
size: -; D: TRBD1; J: TRBJ2-3; V: TRBV11-2; DNA: TGTGCCAGCAGCGGGCTCAGGGGGCCCCAACTAGATACGCAGTATTTT; CDR3: CASSGLRGPQLDTQYF
size: -; D: TRBD2; J: TRBJ2-3; V: TRBV11-3; DNA: TGTGCCAGCAGTAGCTTAATCGAGAGAGCGGGAGTAGGTACGCAGTATTTT; CDR3: CASSSLIERAGVGTQYF
size: -; D: TRBD1; J: TRBJ1-1; V: TRBV19; DNA: TGTGCCACCGCGGACAGGGGGGGAGCGAACACTGAAGCTTTCTTT; CDR3: CATADRGGANTEAFF
size: -; D: TRBD1; J: TRBJ2-6; V: TRBV2; DNA: TGTGCCAGCAGAAGGGGAACAGGGGGTCGTGGGGCCAACGTCCTGACTTTC; CDR3: CASRRGTGGRGANVLTF
size: -; D: -; J: TRBJ2-3; V: TRBV9; DNA: TGTGCCAGCGGTCCGGGAGACACAGATACGCAGTATTTT; CDR3: CASGPGDTDTQYF
size: -; D: TRBD2; J: TRBJ2-5; V: TRBV12-3/TRBV12-4; DNA: TGTGCCAGCAAACGGACTAGCGGGGAGACCCAGTACTTC; CDR3: CASKRTSGETQYF
size: -; D: -; J: TRBJ1-1; V: TRBV18; DNA: TGTGCCAGCTCACCATTCGGGGACTCGAACACTGAAGCTTTCTTT; CDR3: CASSPFGDSNTEAFF
size: -; D: TRBD2; J: TRBJ2-7; V: TRBV2; DNA: TGTGCCAGCAGTGCCCCGTTAGCGGGAGCATCCGACGAGCAGTACTTC; CDR3: CASSAPLAGASDEQYF
size: -; D: -; J: TRBJ2-2; V: TRBV4-2; DNA: TGTGCCAGCAGCCAAGACGGGGTGAAGAGGGACGGGGAGCTGTTTTTT; CDR3: CASSQDGVKRDGELFF
size: -; D: TRBD1; J: TRBJ2-7; V: TRBV5-4; DNA: TGTGCCAGCAGCTTATTTACGGGACAGGGGGACTACGAGCAGTACTTC; CDR3: CASSLFTGQGDYEQYF
size: -; D: -; J: TRBJ1-2; V: TRBV2; DNA: TGTGCCAGCAGCGTAGGGGAAACCTATGGCTACACCTTC; CDR3: CASSVGETYGYTF
size: -; D: TRBD1; J: TRBJ2-3; V: TRBV5-1; DNA: TGCGCCAGCAGCGGCGGACAGGAGCAGTATTTT; CDR3: CASSGGQEQYF
size: -; D: -; J: TRBJ2-7; V: TRBV2; DNA: TGTGCCAGCAGTGAACGACAGGGGAGGGCTTACGAGCAGTACTTC; CDR3: CASSERQGRAYEQYF
size: -; D: TRBD2; J: TRBJ2-2; V: TRBV7-3; DNA: TGTGCCAGCAGCTCCCCTAGCGGGAGGAGTCCCGGGGAGCTGTTTTTT; CDR3: CASSSPSGRSPGELFF
size: -; D: -; J: TRBJ2-5; V: TRBV6-1; DNA: TGTGCCAGCAGTGAAGGGGTCAGGGGAGAGACCCAGTACTTC; CDR3: CASSEGVRGETQYF
size: -; D: TRBD2; J: TRBJ2-1; V: TRBV5-6; DNA: TGTGCCAGCAGCACACTAGCGGGGTCTATGGGAATGATCTTC; CDR3: CASSTLAGSMGMIF
size: -; D: -; J: TRBJ1-5; V: TRBV2; DNA: TGTGCCAGCACAGGGGCGGTGGGGAATCAGCCCCAGCATTTT; CDR3: CASTGAVGNQPQHF
size: -; D: -; J: TRBJ1-1; V: TRBV3-1/TRBV3-2; DNA: TGTGCCAGCAGCCAAGATCTGCGGTCAGAAGCTTTCTTT; CDR3: CASSQDLRSEAFF
size: -; D: -; J: TRBJ1-6; V: TRBV3-1/TRBV3-2; DNA: TGTGCCAGCAGCCAAGAACGTCCTGGGGGCTTCTATTCACCCCTCCACTTT; CDR3: CASSQERPGGFYSPLHF
size: -; D: TRBD2; J: TRBJ2-2; V: TRBV30; DNA: TGTGCCTCACCGGGACTAGCACAAACCGGGGAGCTGTTTTTT; CDR3: CASPGLAQTGELFF
size: once; D: TRBD2; J: TRBJ2-7; V: TRBV11-2; DNA: TGTGCCAGCAGGAGAGGACTAGCGGGCCCATCCTACGAGCAGTACTTC; CDR3: CASRRGLAGPSYEQYF
size: -; D: TRBD1; J: TRBJ2-5; V: TRBV19; DNA: TGTGCCAGTAGTATCTTACCGGGACAGGGTCGGGCGACCCAGTACTTC; CDR3: CASSILPGQGRATQYF
size: many; D: TRBD1; J: TRBJ1-5; V: TRBV19; DNA: TGTGCCAGTAGTTCCGAGACAGGGACGTGGCGGACCCAGCATTTT; CDR3: CASSSETGTWRTQHF
size: few; D: -; J: TRBJ1-3; V: TRBV30; DNA: TGTGCCTGGAGTGTGAGCTCTGGAAACACCATATATTTT; CDR3: CAWSVSSGNTIYF
size: -; D: TRBD1; J: TRBJ2-7; V: TRBV30; DNA: TGTGCCTGGAGGGACAGGGGAGTCTACGAGCAGTACTTC; CDR3: CAWRDRGVYEQYF
size: -; D: -; J: TRBJ2-7; V: TRBV5-1; DNA: TGCGCCAGCAGCTTGGCGACAGGAGTTCTCTACGAGCAGTACTTC; CDR3: CASSLATGVLYEQYF
size: -; D: TRBD2; J: TRBJ2-2; V: TRBV10-1; DNA: TGCGCCAGCAGACAAAGCGGGGGCACCGGGGAGCTGTTTTTT; CDR3: CASRQSGGTGELFF
size: -; D: TRBD1; J: TRBJ1-2; V: TRBV12-3/TRBV12-4; DNA: TGTGCCAGCGGACAGGGGGCCGGTGGCTACACCTTC; CDR3: CASGQGAGGYTF
size: -; D: TRBD2; J: TRBJ2-3; V: TRBV7-6; DNA: TGTGCCAGCAGCTTATCTTTCGCGGGAGGGTTGAATACGCAGTATTTT; CDR3: CASSLSFAGGLNTQYF
size: -; D: -; J: TRBJ2-7; V: TRBV11-2; DNA: TGTGCCAGCAGCGACAAACAGGGACCTTTGGTTGAGCAGTACTTC; CDR3: CASSDKQGPLVEQYF
size: -; D: TRBD2; J: TRBJ2-3; V: TRBV7-9; DNA: TGTGCCAGCAGCCTTATTCCGTCAGCGGGGGGATCAGATACGCAGTATTTT; CDR3: CASSLIPSAGGSDTQYF
size: -; D: -; J: TRBJ2-7; V: TRBV5-1; DNA: TGCGCCAGCAGGGATACAGAGTACTCCTACGAGCAGTACTTC; CDR3: CASRDTEYSYEQYF
size: -; D: -; J: TRBJ1-1; V: TRBV18; DNA: TGTGCCAGCTCACCGGATCAGGTGAACACTGAAGCTTTCTTT; CDR3: CASSPDQVNTEAFF
size: -; D: -; J: TRBJ1-2; V: TRBV2; DNA: TGTGCCAGCAACAGGGCTTATGGCTACACCTTC; CDR3: CASNRAYGYTF
size: -; D: -; J: TRBJ2-7; V: TRBV13; DNA: TGTGCCAGCAGCTTCCCGGGGTACGAGCAGTACTTC; CDR3: CASSFPGYEQYF
size: once; D: TRBD1; J: TRBJ1-1; V: TRBV5-5; DNA: TGTGCCAGCAGCTGGACAGGGGCGAACACTGAAGCTTTCTTT; CDR3: CASSWTGANTEAFF
size: -; D: TRBD1; J: TRBJ1-1; V: TRBV2; DNA: TGTGCCAGCAGTGTCTGGCAGGGGGCAAGTGAACCTGAAGCTTTCTTT; CDR3: CASSVWQGASEPEAFF
size: -; D: -; J: TRBJ1-2; V: TRBV9; DNA: TGTGCCAGCAGCGTAGGTGGAGGGCTCAGTTATGGCTACACCTTC; CDR3: CASSVGGGLSYGYTF
size: -; D: TRBD2; J: TRBJ2-3; V: TRBV11-3; DNA: TGTGCCAGCAGCTTAGATGGGGGGGACGGCACAGATACGCAGTATTTT; CDR3: CASSLDGGDGTDTQYF
size: -; D: -; J: TRBJ1-1; V: TRBV14; DNA: TGTGCCAGCAGCCTCCATGGATTCGGGTGGAACACTGAAGCTTTCTTT; CDR3: CASSLHGFGWNTEAFF